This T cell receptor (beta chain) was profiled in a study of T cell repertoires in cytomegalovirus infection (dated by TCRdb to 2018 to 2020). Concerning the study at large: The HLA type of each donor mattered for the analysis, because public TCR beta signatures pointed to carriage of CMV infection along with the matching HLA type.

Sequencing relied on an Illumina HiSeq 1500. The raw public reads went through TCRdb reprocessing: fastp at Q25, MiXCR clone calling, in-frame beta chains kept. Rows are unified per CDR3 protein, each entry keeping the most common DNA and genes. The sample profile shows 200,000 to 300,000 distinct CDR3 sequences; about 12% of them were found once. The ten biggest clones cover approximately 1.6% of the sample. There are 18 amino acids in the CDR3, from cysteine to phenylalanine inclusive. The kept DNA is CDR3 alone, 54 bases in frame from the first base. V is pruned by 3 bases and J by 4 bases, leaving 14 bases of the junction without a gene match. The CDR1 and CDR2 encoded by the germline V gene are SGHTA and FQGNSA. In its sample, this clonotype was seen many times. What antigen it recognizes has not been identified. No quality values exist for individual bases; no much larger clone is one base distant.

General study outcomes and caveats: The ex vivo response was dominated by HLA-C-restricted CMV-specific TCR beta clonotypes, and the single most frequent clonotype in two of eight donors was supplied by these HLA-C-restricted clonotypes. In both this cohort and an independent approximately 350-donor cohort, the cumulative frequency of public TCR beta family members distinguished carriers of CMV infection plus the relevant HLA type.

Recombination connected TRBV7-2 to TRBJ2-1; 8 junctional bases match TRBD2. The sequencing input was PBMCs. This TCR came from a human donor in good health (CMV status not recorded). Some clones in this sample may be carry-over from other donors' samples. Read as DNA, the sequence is TGTGCCAGCAGCTTGAAACGACAGTCGGGGGGGAGGTACAATGAGCAGTTCTTC. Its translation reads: CASSLKRQSGGRYNEQFF.